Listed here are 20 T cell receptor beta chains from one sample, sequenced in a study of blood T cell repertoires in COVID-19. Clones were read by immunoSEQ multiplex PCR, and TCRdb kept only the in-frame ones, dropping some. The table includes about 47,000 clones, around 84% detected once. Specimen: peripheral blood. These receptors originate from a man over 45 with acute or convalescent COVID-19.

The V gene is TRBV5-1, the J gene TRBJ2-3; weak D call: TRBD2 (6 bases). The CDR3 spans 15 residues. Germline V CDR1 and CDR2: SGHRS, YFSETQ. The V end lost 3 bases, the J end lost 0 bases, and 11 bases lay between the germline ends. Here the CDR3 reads CASSSIGTSTDTQYF. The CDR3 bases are TGCGCCAGCAGCTCAATCGGGACTAGCACAGATACGCAGTATTTT. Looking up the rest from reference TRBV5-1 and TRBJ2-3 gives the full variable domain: KAGVTQTPRYLIKTRGQQVTLSCSPISGHRSVSWYQQTPGQGLQFLFEYFSETQRNKGNFPGRFSGRQFSNSRSEMNVSTLELGDSALYLCASSSIGTSTDTQYFGPGTRLTVL.

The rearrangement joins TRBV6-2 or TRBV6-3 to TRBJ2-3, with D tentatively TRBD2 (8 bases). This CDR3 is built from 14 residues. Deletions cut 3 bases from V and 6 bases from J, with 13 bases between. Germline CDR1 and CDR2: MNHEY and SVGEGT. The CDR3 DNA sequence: TGTGCCAGCAGTTATATAGCGGGACAGGATACGCAGTATTTT. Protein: CASSYIAGQDTQYF.

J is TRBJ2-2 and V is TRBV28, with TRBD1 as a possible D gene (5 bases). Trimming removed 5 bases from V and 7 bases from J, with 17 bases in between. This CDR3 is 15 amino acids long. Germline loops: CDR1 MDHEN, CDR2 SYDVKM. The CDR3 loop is CASSIGAPIDGELFF. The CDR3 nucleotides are TGTGCCAGCAGTATTGGGGCGCCGATCGACGGGGAGCTGTTTTTT.

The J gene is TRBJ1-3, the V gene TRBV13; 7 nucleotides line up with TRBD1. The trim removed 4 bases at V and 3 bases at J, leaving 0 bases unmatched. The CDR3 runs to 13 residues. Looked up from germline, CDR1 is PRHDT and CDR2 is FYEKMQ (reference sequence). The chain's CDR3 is CASSWTGGNTIYF. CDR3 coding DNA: TGTGCCAGCAGCTGGACAGGTGGAAACACCATATATTTT.

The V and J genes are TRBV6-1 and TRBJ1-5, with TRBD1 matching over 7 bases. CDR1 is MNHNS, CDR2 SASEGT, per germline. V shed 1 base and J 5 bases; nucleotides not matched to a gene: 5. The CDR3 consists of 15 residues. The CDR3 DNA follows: TGTGCCAGCAGTGAAGGGGCAGGGGGATATCAGCCCCAGCATTTT. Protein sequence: CASSEGAGGYQPQHF.

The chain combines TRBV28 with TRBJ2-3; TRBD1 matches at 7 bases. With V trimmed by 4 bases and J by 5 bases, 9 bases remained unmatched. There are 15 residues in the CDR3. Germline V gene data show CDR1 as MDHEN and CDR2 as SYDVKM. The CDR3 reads CASSYRDSPGDTQYF. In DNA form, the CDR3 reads TGTGCCAGCAGTTACCGGGACAGCCCGGGAGATACGCAGTATTTT.

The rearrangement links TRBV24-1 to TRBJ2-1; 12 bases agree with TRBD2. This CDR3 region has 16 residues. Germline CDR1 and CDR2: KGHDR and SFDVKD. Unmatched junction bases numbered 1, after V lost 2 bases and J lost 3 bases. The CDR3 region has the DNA TGTGCCACCAGTGATTGGGGACTAGCGGGCTACAATGAGCAGTTCTTC. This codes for CATSDWGLAGYNEQFF.

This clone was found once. CDR3 coding DNA: TGTGCCAGCAGTCGCCGCTACAGACAGGGGAGGAATCAGCCCCAGCATTTT. Its protein is CASSRRYRQGRNQPQHF. This sequence joins TRBV28 and TRBJ1-5; TRBD1 agrees at 8 bases. The V gene's germline CDR1 is MDHEN and CDR2 SYDVKM. Trimming took 5 bases from V and 4 from J; bases not matched to a gene: 13. This CDR3 comprises 17 residues.

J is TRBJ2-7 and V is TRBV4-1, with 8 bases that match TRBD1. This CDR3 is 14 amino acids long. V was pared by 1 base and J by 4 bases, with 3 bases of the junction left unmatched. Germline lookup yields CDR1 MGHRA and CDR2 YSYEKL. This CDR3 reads CASSQAGTGYEQYF. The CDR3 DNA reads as TGCGCCAGCAGCCAAGCTGGGACAGGTTACGAGCAGTACTTC.

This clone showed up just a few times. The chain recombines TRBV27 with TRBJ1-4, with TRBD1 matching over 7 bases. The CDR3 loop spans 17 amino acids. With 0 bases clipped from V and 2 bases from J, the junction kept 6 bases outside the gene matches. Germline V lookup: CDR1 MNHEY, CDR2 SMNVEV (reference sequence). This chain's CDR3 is CASSLSARGLTNEKLFF. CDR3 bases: TGTGCCAGCAGTTTATCCGCCAGGGGGTTGACTAATGAAAAACTGTTTTTT. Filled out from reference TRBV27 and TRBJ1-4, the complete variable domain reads EAQVTQNPRYLITVTGKKLTVTCSQNMNHEYMSWYRQDPGLGLRQIYYSMNVEVTDKGDVPEGYKVSRKEKRNFPLILESPSPNQTSLYFCASSLSARGLTNEKLFFGSGTQLSVL.

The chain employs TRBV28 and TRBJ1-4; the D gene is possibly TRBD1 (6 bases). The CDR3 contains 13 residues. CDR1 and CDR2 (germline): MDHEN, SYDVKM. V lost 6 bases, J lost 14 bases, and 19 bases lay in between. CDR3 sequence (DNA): TGTGCCAGCAGAATACAGGGATTCGAGGGCCTGTTTTTT. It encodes CASRIQGFEGLFF. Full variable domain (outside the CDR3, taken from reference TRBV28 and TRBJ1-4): DVKVTQSSRYLVKRTGEKVFLECVQDMDHENMFWYRQDPGLGLRLIYFSYDVKMKEKGDIPEGYSVSREKKERFSLILESASTNQTSMYLCASRIQGFEGLFFGSGTQLSVL.

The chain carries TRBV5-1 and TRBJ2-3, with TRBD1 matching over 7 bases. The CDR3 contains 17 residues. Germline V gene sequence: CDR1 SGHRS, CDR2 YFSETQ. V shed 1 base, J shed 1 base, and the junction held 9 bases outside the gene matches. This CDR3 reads CASSLPRGGAGTDTQYF. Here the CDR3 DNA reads TGCGCCAGCAGCTTGCCCCGAGGGGGCGCGGGCACAGATACGCAGTATTTT.

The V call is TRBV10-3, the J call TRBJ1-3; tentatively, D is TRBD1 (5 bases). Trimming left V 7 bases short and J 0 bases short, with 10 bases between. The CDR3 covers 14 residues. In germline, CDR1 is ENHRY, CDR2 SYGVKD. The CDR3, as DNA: TGTGCCATCACAGTCGACAGCTCTGGAAACACCATATATTTT. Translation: CAITVDSSGNTIYF.

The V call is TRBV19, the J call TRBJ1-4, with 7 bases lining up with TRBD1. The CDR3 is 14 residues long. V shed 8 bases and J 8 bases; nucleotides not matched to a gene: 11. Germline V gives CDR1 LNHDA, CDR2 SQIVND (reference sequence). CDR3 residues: CASGETGIEEKLFF. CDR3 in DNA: TGTGCCAGTGGAGAGACAGGGATCGAGGAAAAACTGTTTTTT.

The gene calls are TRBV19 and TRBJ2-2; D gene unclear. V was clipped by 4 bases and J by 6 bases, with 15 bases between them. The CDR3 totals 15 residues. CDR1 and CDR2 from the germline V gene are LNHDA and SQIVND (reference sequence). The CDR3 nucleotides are TGTGCCAGTAGTACGGCCCGGCTAGGTCCCGGGGAGCTGTTTTTT. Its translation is CASSTARLGPGELFF.

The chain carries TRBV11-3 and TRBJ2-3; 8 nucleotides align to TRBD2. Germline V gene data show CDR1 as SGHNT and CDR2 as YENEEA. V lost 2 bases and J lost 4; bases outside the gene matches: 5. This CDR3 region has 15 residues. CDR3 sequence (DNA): TGTGCCAGCAGCTTAACTAGCGGAGCCTCAGATACGCAGTATTTT. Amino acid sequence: CASSLTSGASDTQYF.

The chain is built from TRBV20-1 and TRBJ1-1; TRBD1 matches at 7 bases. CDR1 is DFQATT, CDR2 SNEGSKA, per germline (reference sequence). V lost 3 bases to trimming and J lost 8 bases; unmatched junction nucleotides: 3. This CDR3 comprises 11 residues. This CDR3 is CSARDRREAFF. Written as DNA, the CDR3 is TGCAGTGCTAGGGACAGGAGAGAAGCTTTCTTT.

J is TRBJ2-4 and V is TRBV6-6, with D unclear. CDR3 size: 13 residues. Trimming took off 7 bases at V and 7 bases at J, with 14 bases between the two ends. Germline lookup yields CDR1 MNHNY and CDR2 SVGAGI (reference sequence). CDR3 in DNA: TGTGCCAGCAAACAAACCACCCAGAACATTCAGTACTTC. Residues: CASKQTTQNIQYF.

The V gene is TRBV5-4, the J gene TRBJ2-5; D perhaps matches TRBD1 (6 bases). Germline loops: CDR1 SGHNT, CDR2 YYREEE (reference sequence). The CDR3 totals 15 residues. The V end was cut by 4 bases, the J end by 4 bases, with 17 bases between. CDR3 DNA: TGTGCCAGCAGCCCCTACAGGGTGCTAGGAGAGACCCAGTACTTC. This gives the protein CASSPYRVLGETQYF.

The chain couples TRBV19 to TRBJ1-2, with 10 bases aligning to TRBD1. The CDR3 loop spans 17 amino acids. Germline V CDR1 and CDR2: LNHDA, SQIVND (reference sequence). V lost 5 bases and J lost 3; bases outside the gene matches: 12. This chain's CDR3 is CASSPTGTGASDYGYTF. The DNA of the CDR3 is TGTGCCAGTAGTCCTACCGGGACAGGGGCTTCAGACTATGGCTACACCTTC.